These 20 T cell receptor beta chains came from one sample sequenced in a study of OX40 agonist ivuxolimab in advanced cancers. Libraries were prepared by immunoSEQ multiplex PCR; TCRdb keeps only in-frame clonotypes and omits some of them. The top ten hold around 0.16% of the sample, which has 100,000 or so clones, roughly 90% seen once. The material sequenced was CD4+ or CD8+ T cells sorted from blood, taken in a trial of the OX40 agonist ivuxolimab. The source of these receptors is an adult with an advanced solid tumor such as melanoma, head and neck, liver or kidney cancer.

The chain is built from TRBV5-4 and TRBJ1-1, with D tentatively TRBD1 (5 bases). The ends were cut back, 0 bases at V and 8 bases at J, with 17 bases in the middle. CDR3 length: 15 residues. Germline CDR1 SGHNT, CDR2 YYREEE (reference sequence). The CDR3 is CASSLVQGYTGEAFF. Written as DNA, the CDR3 is TGTGCCAGCAGCTTGGTTCAGGGCTATACTGGGGAAGCTTTCTTT.

The rearrangement links TRBV5-1 to TRBJ2-6, with D possibly being TRBD1 (6 bases). V gave up 4 bases and J gave up 0 bases, with 26 bases separating them. The CDR3 is 21 residues long. Germline CDR1 SGHRS, CDR2 YFSETQ. CDR3 in DNA: TGCGCCAGCAGCACTCACATCGCCCCAGGGGTAACGCTCTCTGGGGCCAACGTCCTGACTTTC. Translated: CASSTHIAPGVTLSGANVLTF.

V is TRBV28 and J is TRBJ1-1; D unclear. V lost 5 bases, J lost 2 bases, and 15 bases lay in between. The CDR3 runs 15 residues. CDR1 and CDR2 (germline): MDHEN, SYDVKM. DNA for the CDR3: TGTGCCAGCAGTCCCCCGAGAGGTCAAAACACTGAAGCTTTCTTT. It encodes CASSPPRGQNTEAFF.

The rearrangement uses TRBV6-5 and TRBJ2-7; 7 nucleotides match TRBD2. CDR1 is MNHEY, CDR2 SVGAGI, per germline. The CDR3 has 16 amino acids. V shed 0 bases and J 2 bases; nucleotides not matched to a gene: 7. CDR3 in DNA: TGTGCCAGCAGTTACTCGGAGCGGGATCCGACCTACGAGCAGTACTTC. This encodes CASSYSERDPTYEQYF.

Worth noting for this clone: At the DNA level, this CDR3 is encoded by other sequences in the same sample as well. The chain is built from TRBV5-1 and TRBJ2-7; TRBD1 might be the D (6 bases). Germline V CDR1 and CDR2: SGHRS, YFSETQ. V was shortened by 4 bases and J by 2 bases, with 10 bases between the two germline ends. The CDR3 consists of 13 residues. For the CDR3, the DNA is TGCGCCAGCAGCCTGGACAGAGCCTACGAGCAGTACTTC. Amino acid sequence: CASSLDRAYEQYF.

The chain links TRBV6-1 to TRBJ1-5, with a weak D call TRBD1 (5 bases). This CDR3 spans 17 amino acids. Germline assignment: CDR1 MNHNS and CDR2 SASEGT. Trimming took off 2 bases at V and 1 base at J, with 15 bases between the two ends. This CDR3 reads CASSEPGGGVSNQPQHF. CDR3 DNA sequence: TGTGCCAGCAGTGAACCGGGAGGAGGGGTAAGCAATCAGCCCCAGCATTTT.

The CDR3 region is CASSFYGSTKREQYF. As DNA, the CDR3 is TGTGCCAGCAGCTTTTACGGGTCAACCAAGCGGGAGCAGTACTTC. The chain is built from TRBV13 and TRBJ2-7; a weak D match, TRBD2 (5 bases). Germline CDR1 is PRHDT and CDR2 is FYEKMQ (reference sequence). Trimming took 3 bases from V and 7 from J, leaving 19 bases between them. The CDR3 length is 15 residues.

The CDR3 loop reads CASTYRDLPNEKLFF. In DNA, the CDR3 is TGTGCCAGCACTTATCGGGACCTTCCAAATGAAAAACTGTTTTTT. The chain employs TRBV6-1 and TRBJ1-4, with D tentatively TRBD1 (5 bases). Germline V gene lookup returns CDR1 MNHNS and CDR2 SASEGT. The CDR3 length is 15 residues. Trimming removed 7 bases from V and 5 bases from J, with 17 bases in between.

This clone was seen a single time. This chain links TRBV9 with TRBJ2-5; 9 bases match TRBD1. V was clipped by 3 bases and J by 4 bases; unmatched bases: 7. The CDR3 has 15 residues. Germline V lookup: CDR1 SGDLS, CDR2 YYNGEE. The CDR3 DNA reads as TGTGCCAGCAGCGCCGGGACAGGGTTGCCAGAGACCCAGTACTTC. Encoded protein: CASSAGTGLPETQYF.

This chain uses TRBV15 with TRBJ2-3, with D possibly matching TRBD2 (6 bases). V was clipped by 3 bases and J by 2 bases, with 12 bases between them. Per germline, CDR1 LNHNV and CDR2 YYDKDF (reference sequence). This CDR3 is built from 15 residues. This CDR3 is CATSRGSGSTDTQYF. The CDR3 region has the DNA TGTGCCACCAGCAGGGGTAGCGGTTCCACAGATACGCAGTATTTT.

The chain carries TRBV28 and TRBJ2-5; 10 bases are a match to TRBD1. The CDR3 covers 15 residues. Germline CDR1 is MDHEN and CDR2 is SYDVKM. J gave up 5 bases and V 6 bases, and 9 bases lay outside the gene matches. This CDR3 reads CASSFRQGAGETQYF. The CDR3, as DNA: TGTGCCAGCAGCTTTAGACAGGGGGCAGGCGAGACCCAGTACTTC. Full variable domain (outside the CDR3, taken from reference TRBV28 and TRBJ2-5): DVKVTQSSRYLVKRTGEKVFLECVQDMDHENMFWYRQDPGLGLRLIYFSYDVKMKEKGDIPEGYSVSREKKERFSLILESASTNQTSMYLCASSFRQGAGETQYFGPGTRLLVL.

The sample holds one count of this clone. The chain uses TRBV19 and TRBJ2-2; 7 positions match TRBD2. This CDR3 contains 18 residues. Trimming at V came to 3 bases and at J to 8 bases, leaving 18 bases not matched to a gene. Germline V gives CDR1 LNHDA, CDR2 SQIVND (reference sequence). The CDR3: CASSIPASGFYLMGELFF. Written as DNA, the CDR3 is TGTGCCAGTAGTATTCCGGCTAGCGGCTTCTACCTTATGGGGGAGCTGTTTTTT.

The J gene is TRBJ2-1, the V gene TRBV5-6; 8 nucleotides line up with TRBD2. There are 14 residues in the CDR3. The V segment lost 10 bases and the J segment 6 bases; nucleotides outside the gene matches: 12. Germline V gives CDR1 SGHDT, CDR2 YYEEEE. CDR3 in DNA: TGTGCCGGAAAGCGAGCGGGAGCGATCAATGAGCAGTTCTTC. Its translation: CAGKRAGAINEQFF.

The rearrangement links TRBV7-6 to TRBJ2-6, with 10 positions matching TRBD2. Germline V gene lookup returns CDR1 SGHVS and CDR2 FNYEAQ. CDR3 length: 18 amino acids. Trimming removed 4 bases from V and 0 bases from J; junction bases left unmatched: 6. The CDR3 sequence is CASSYGLADPSGANVLTF. The CDR3 nucleotides read TGTGCCAGCAGCTACGGACTAGCGGATCCCTCTGGGGCCAACGTCCTGACTTTC.

The chain has TRBV2 and TRBJ2-3; perhaps TRBD1 as D (5 bases). V was cut by 3 bases and J by 0 bases, with 7 bases left in between. CDR1 and CDR2 from the germline V gene are SNHLY and FYNNEI. The CDR3 has 14 amino acids. CDR3 sequence reads: CASSDRQSTDTQYF. Here the CDR3 DNA reads TGTGCCAGCAGTGACCGACAGAGCACAGATACGCAGTATTTT.

This clone was counted a single time. The chain has TRBV28 and TRBJ1-2, with TRBD1 as a possible D gene (5 bases). The CDR3 is 14 residues long. Looked up from germline, CDR1 is MDHEN and CDR2 is SYDVKM. Trimming took off 3 bases at V and 4 bases at J, with 12 bases between the two ends. CDR3 coding DNA: TGTGCCAGCAGTTTCGGGGGATCGGTCTATGGCTACACCTTC. Protein sequence: CASSFGGSVYGYTF.

CDR3 DNA: TGTGCCAGCAGTGATGGACTAGCGGGTCCCAGCTCCTACGAGCAGTACTTC. Translation gives CASSDGLAGPSSYEQYF. The rearrangement uses TRBV2 and TRBJ2-7; 11 positions match TRBD2. The CDR3 has 17 amino acids. V shed 3 bases and J 0 bases; nucleotides not matched to a gene: 7. Germline assignment: CDR1 SNHLY and CDR2 FYNNEI.

The J gene is TRBJ2-7, the V gene TRBV9; D gene unclear. V gave up 0 bases and J gave up 7 bases, with 17 bases separating them. Germline V lookup: CDR1 SGDLS, CDR2 YYNGEE. This CDR3 comprises 15 residues. For the CDR3, the DNA is TGTGCCAGCAGCGTAGAGGGTCGTGGGATCGGGGAGCAGTACTTC. Residues: CASSVEGRGIGEQYF.

This clone was counted a few times. The rearrangement links TRBV5-1 to TRBJ2-2; D is possibly TRBD1 (6 bases). CDR1 is SGHRS, CDR2 YFSETQ, per germline. V was trimmed by 10 bases and J by 5 bases, leaving 21 bases between them. This CDR3 is 15 amino acids long. The DNA of the CDR3 is TGCGCCTGCTCTGCGTTGACAGGCGAGACCGGGGAGCTGTTTTTT. It encodes CACSALTGETGELFF.

The chain is built from TRBV5-8 and TRBJ2-1, with TRBD2 matching 7 bases. V was clipped by 5 bases and J by 2 bases; unmatched bases: 10. CDR1 and CDR2 (germline): SGHTS, YDEGEE. This CDR3 region has 16 residues. CDR3 bases: TGTGCCAGCAGGTTTAGGTGGGGGACTACCTACAATGAGCAGTTCTTC. This translates into CASRFRWGTTYNEQFF. The full variable domain, completed using reference TRBV5-8 and TRBJ2-1, is EAGVTQSPTHLIKTRGQQATLRCSPISGHTSVYWYQQALGLGLQFLLWYDEGEERNRGNFPPRFSGRQFPNYSSELNVNALELEDSALYLCASRFRWGTTYNEQFFGPGTRLTVL.